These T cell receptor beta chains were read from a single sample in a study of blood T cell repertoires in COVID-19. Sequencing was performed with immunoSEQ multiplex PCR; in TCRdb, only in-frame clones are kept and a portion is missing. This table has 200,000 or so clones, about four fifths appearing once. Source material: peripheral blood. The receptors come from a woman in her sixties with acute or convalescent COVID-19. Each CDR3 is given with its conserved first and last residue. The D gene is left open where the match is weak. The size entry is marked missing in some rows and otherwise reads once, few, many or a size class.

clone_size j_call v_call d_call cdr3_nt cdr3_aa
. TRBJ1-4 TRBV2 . TGTGCCAGCAGTGCACAGGCCGCAACTAATGAAAAACTGTTTTTT CASSAQAATNEKLFF
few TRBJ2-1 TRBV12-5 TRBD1 TGTGCTAGTGGCTCCTCAGACAGGGGTGACAATGAGCAGTTCTTC CASGSSDRGDNEQFF
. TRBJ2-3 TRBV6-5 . TGTGCCAGCCGATCCACAGAAGGGGCAGATACGCAGTATTTT CASRSTEGADTQYF
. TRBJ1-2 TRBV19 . TGTGCCAGTAAATCCGGGGGACGTAGGCTTGGCTACACCTTC CASKSGGRRLGYTF
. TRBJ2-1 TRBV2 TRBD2 TGTGCCAGCAGTGAAGGTCTAGCGGCGTACAATGAGCAGTTCTTC CASSEGLAAYNEQFF
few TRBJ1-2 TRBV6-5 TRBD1 TGTGCCAGCAGCCGACAGGGGATCGGTGATGGCTACACCTTC CASSRQGIGDGYTF
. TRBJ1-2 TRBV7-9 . TGTGCCAGCAGCTTACAGGGGAACTATGGCTACACCTTC CASSLQGNYGYTF
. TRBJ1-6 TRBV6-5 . TGTGCCAGCACTCCGGACGGGAAGAATTCACCCCTCCACTTT CASTPDGKNSPLHF
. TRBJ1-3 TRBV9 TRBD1 TGTGCCAGCAGCGTAAGCCCAGACCCCGACAGGGCCTATGGAAACACCATATATTTT CASSVSPDPDRAYGNTIYF
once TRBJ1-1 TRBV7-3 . TGTGCCAGCAGCTTAACGAGGGGAGGGAACACTGAAGCTTTCTTT CASSLTRGGNTEAFF
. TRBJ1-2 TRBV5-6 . TGTGCCAGCAGCTTCCGACAGGCCAACTATGGCTACACCTTC CASSFRQANYGYTF
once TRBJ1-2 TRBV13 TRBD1 TGTGCCAGCACAATGAGGCTAACAGGGGGGGCTGGCTACACCTTC CASTMRLTGGAGYTF
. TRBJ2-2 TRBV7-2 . TGTGCCAGCAGCTTAGGGCTACTACCCACCGGGGAGCTGTTTTTT CASSLGLLPTGELFF
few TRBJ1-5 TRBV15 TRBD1 TGTGCCACCAGGCCGGGACAGGGAAATGTTCAGCCCCAGCATTTT CATRPGQGNVQPQHF
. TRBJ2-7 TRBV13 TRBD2 TGTGCCAGCAGCAAGCGGGGGTCCGAGCAGTACTTC CASSKRGSEQYF
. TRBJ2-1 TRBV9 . TGTGCCAGCAGCGTCTCGGCAGGGGCCGGTGAGCAGTTCTTC CASSVSAGAGEQFF
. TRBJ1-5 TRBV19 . TGTGCCAGTAGAAGCCGGGGAAATCAGCCCCAGCATTTT CASRSRGNQPQHF
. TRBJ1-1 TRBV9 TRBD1 TGTGCCAGCAGCGCTACAGGGGTTAGCGCTGAAGCTTTCTTT CASSATGVSAEAFF
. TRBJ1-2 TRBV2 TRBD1 TGTGCCAGCAGTGACGGGACAGGGGGCTTGGAAGGCTACACCTTC CASSDGTGGLEGYTF
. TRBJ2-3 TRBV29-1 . TGCAGCGTTGGAAAAAGACACAACTCAGGCACAGATACGCAGTATTTT CSVGKRHNSGTDTQYF
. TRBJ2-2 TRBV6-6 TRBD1 TGTGCCAGCAGTCCCCCGGGACAGGGGGCGCGAGGGGAGCTGTTTTTT CASSPPGQGARGELFF
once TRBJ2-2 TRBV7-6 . TGTGCCAGCAGCACCAATAGCGGCCCGAACACCGGGGAGCTGTTTTTT CASSTNSGPNTGELFF
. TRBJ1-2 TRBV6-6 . TGTGCCAGCAGTTCTGAGGGCGTCGGTGGCTACACCTTC CASSSEGVGGYTF
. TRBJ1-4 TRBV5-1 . TGCGCCAGCAGCTTCCAACAACCAAATGAAAAACTGTTTTTT CASSFQQPNEKLFF
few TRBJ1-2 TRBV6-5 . TGTGCCAGCAGTTACTCGAGTCAGGGCGACTATGGCTACACCTTC CASSYSSQGDYGYTF
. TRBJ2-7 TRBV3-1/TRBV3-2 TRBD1 TGTGCCAGCAGCCCCTCCTACACAAGACAGGGATCCTACGAGCAGTACTTC CASSPSYTRQGSYEQYF
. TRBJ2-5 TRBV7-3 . TGTGCCAGCAGCTCCACCGGTGGGACCCAGTACTTC CASSSTGGTQYF
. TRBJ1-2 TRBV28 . TGTGCCAGCAGTCCTCAGTCAGGGGAAGTTGGCTACACCTTC CASSPQSGEVGYTF
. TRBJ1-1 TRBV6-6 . TGTGCCAGCAGTTACGACTTCGATACCGGTGAAGCTTTCTTT CASSYDFDTGEAFF
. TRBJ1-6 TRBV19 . TGTGCCAGTAGTTTCCGGGATTCACCCCTCCACTTT CASSFRDSPLHF
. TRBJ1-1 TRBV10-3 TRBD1 TGTGCCATCAGTCCCGGGACAGGGGGCGAGATGAACACTGAAGCTTTCTTT CAISPGTGGEMNTEAFF
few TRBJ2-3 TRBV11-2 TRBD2 TGTGCCAGCAGCTTAGACCAACTAGCGGGGGGGCCGACTACGCAGTATTTT CASSLDQLAGGPTTQYF
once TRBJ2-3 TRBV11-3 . TGTGCCAGCAGCTTAAGGAGAGATACGCAGTATTTT CASSLRRDTQYF
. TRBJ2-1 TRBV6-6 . TGTGCCAGCAGTCCCTCTTACAATGAGCAGTTCTTC CASSPSYNEQFF
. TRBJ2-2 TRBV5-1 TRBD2 TGCGCCAGCTTCAGGTCGGGGGGCACCGGGGAGCTGTTTTTT CASFRSGGTGELFF
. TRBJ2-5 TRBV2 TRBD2 TGTGCCAGCAGTCCACCTTCGGGGGGGCGGGGGTTACAAGAGACCCAGTACTTC CASSPPSGGRGLQETQYF
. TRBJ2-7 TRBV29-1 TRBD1 TGCAGCGTTGCTGAGTCTGGGCGGACAGGTGCGCAGTACTTC CSVAESGRTGAQYF
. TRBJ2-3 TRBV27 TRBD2 TGTGCCAGCAGTTTTCAGGGACTAGCGGGGGGGTTGGATACGCAGTATTTT CASSFQGLAGGLDTQYF
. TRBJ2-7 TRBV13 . TGTGCCAGCAGCTCTCAAAAGTGGGAGGAGCAGTACTTC CASSSQKWEEQYF
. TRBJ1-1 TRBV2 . TGTGCCAGCATTCCTCCGAACACTGAAGCTTTCTTT CASIPPNTEAFF
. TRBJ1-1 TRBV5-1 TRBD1 TGCGCCAGCAGCCCGGGACAGGGGAACACTGAAGCTTTCTTT CASSPGQGNTEAFF
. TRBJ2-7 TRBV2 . TGTGCCAGCAACCCGGGGATGGGACAATACGAGCAGTACTTC CASNPGMGQYEQYF
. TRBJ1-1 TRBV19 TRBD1 TGTGCCAGTAGTATGTTGACAGGGGGCTCGAACACTGAAGCTTTCTTT CASSMLTGGSNTEAFF
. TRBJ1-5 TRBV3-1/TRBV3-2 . TGTGCCAGCAGCCCGGTGAGGAGCGATCAGCCCCAGCATTTT CASSPVRSDQPQHF
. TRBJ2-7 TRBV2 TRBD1 TGTGCCAGCAATAAGGGACAGGGTGACTACGAGCAGTACTTC CASNKGQGDYEQYF
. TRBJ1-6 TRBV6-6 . TGTGCCAGCATTAGCTCCTATAATTCACCCCTCCACTTT CASISSYNSPLHF
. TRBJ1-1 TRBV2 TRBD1 TGTGCCAGCCAGACCGGACAGGGGGCGGATGAAGCTTTCTTT CASQTGQGADEAFF
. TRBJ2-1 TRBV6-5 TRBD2 TGTGCCAGCAGTTACGGCGGGGGGAGGAATGAGCAGTTCTTC CASSYGGGRNEQFF
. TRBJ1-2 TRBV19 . TGTGCCAGTAGTCCCCGGGAACTTTTAGGTGGCTACACCTTC CASSPRELLGGYTF
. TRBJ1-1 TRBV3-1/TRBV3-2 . TGTGCCAGCAGGCCTCGGGGAAGAAACACTGAAGCTTTCTTT CASRPRGRNTEAFF
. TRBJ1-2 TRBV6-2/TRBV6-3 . TGTGCCAGCAGTTACTCGCCCCAGGGTCTTGGCTACACCTTC CASSYSPQGLGYTF
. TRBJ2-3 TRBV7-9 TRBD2 TGTGCCAGCAGCCTCACTAGCGGGGGTCTTTCTAGCACAGATACGCAGTATTTT CASSLTSGGLSSTDTQYF
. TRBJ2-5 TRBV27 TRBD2 TGTGCCAGCAGTTTAGCGGGGGGGCTCCTGTACCAAGAGACCCAGTACTTC CASSLAGGLLYQETQYF
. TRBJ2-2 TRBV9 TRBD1 TGTGCCAGCAGCGTAGGCGTGGGACAGGGCCTTCGTAGCACCGGGGAGCTGTTTTTT CASSVGVGQGLRSTGELFF
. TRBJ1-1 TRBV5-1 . TGCGCCAGCAGCAGCGGGGCAAAAGGCGGCACTGAAGCTTTCTTT CASSSGAKGGTEAFF
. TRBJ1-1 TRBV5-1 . TGCGCCAGCAGCTCAGGGTGGGGGCTAAACACTGAAGCTTTCTTT CASSSGWGLNTEAFF
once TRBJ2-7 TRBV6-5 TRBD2 TGTGCCAGCAGGGTAACTAGCGGTGATACCTACGAGCAGTACTTC CASRVTSGDTYEQYF
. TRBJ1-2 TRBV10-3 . TGTGCCATCAGTTCCTCCGACAGTTACACCTATGGCTACACCTTC CAISSSDSYTYGYTF
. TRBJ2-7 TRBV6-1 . TGTGCCAGCAGTGAGATGACGGAGTCTTCCTACGAGCAGTACTTC CASSEMTESSYEQYF